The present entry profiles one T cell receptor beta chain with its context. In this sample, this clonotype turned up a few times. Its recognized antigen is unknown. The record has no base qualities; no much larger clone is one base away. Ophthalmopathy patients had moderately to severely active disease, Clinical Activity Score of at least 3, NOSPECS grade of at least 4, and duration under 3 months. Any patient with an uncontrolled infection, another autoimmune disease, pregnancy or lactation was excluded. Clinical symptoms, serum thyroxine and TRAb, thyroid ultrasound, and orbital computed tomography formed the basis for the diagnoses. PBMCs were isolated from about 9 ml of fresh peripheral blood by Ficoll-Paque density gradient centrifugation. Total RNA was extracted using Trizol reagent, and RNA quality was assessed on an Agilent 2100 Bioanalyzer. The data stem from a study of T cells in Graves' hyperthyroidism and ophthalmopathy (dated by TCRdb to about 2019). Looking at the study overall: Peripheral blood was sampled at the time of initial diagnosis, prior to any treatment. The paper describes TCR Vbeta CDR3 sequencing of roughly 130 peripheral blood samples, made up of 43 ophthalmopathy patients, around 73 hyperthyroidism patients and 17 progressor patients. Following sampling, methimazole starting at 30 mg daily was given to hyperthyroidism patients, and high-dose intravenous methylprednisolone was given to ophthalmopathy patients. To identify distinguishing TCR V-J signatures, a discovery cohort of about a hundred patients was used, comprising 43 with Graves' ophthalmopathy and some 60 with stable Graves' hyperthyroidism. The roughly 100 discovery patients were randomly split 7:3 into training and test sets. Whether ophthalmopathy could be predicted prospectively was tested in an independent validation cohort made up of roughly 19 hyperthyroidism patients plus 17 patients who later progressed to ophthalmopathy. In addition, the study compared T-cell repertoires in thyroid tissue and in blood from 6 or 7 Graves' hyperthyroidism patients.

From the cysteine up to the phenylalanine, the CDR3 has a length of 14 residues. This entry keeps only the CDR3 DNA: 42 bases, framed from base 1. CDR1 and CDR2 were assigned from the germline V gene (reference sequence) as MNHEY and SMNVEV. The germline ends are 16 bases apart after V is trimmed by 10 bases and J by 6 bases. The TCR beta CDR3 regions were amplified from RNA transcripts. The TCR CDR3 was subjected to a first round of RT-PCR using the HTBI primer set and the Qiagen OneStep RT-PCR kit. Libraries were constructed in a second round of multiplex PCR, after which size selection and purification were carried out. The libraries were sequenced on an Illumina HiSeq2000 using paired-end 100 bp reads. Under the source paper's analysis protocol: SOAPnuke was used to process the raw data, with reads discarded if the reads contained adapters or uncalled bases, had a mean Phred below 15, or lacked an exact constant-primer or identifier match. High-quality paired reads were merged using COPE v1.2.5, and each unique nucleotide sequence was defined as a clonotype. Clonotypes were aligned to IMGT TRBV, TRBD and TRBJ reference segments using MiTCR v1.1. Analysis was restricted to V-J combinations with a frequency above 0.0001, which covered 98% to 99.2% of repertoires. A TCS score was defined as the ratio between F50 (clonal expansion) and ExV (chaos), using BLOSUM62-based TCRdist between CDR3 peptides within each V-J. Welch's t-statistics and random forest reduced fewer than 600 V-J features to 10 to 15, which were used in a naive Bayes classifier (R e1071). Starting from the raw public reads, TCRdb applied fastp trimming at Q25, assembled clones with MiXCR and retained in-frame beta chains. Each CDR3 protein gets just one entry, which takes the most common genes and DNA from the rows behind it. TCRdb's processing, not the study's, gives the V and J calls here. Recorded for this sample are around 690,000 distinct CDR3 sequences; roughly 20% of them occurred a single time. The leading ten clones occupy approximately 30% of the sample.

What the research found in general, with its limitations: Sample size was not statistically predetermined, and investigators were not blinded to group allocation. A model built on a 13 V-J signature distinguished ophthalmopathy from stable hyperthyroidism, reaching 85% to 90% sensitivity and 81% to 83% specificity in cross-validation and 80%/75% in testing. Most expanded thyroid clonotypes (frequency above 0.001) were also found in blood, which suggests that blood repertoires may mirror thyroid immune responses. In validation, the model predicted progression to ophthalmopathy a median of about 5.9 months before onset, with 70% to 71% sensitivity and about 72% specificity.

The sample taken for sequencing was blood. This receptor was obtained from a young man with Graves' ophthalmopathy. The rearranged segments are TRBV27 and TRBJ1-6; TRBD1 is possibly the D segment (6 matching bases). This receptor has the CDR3 CATAPGTINSPLHF. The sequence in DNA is TGTGCCACCGCGCCCGGGACAATTAATTCACCCCTCCACTTT.